Described below is a single T cell receptor beta chain sequence and its context. Its antigen is still unknown. No much larger clone exists at a distance of one base, and base qualities are not known. Other DNA sequences in the same sample also yield this CDR3. Separate from the approximately 690-subject first cohort, the validation cohort of about 120 subjects was the group to which the donors belonged. The data derive from a study of cytomegalovirus exposure and HLA in healthy donors (dated by TCRdb to 2017 to 2019). Background for the entire study: According to a later analysis, one platform produced both the 110 or so validation repertoires and the approximately 660 repertoires of the first cohort. The study aimed to test whether signatures of past pathogen exposure could be identified by cataloging public T cell receptors. Besides the first cohort of about 730 subjects, a separate validation cohort made up of 95 to 150 different subjects was used. High-throughput TCR immunosequencing, statistical association of individual TCRs with disease status, and machine learning were combined to predict cytomegalovirus infection status.

Including the terminal cysteine and phenylalanine, the CDR3 comprises 14 residues. Of all the DNA, just the CDR3 is kept, 42 bases in frame from base 1. Sequences LGHNA (CDR1) and YSLEER (CDR2) are obtained from the germline V gene. The junction shows trimming of 0 bases on V and 4 bases on J, plus 9 bases between the germline ends. The library was generated by the immunoSEQ multiplex PCR assay. Processing in the source paper ran as follows. To diagnose cytomegalovirus status from the catalog of TCR beta chain sequences, a statistical classification framework was built. In its TCRdb copy, this immuneACCESS table keeps in-frame sequences only and misses some clones. Where compared with another copy, unresolved V genes explain less than half of these, and the others have no known cause. V and J calls and clone size are those listed in that table; D and trimming were worked out from the DNA. Across this sample there are some 340,000 clones, with around 87% seen only once. The top ten clones comprise approximately 1% of the sample.

General findings and caveats noted by the study authors: The validation cohort had no HLA typing available for a later analysis, so co-occurrence within that cohort was assessed over all 120 repertoires. In vitro tests confirmed that a few of the cytomegalovirus-associated TCR beta chains recognize cytomegalovirus antigens. In a later analysis, TCRs clustered in the first cohort were found to also tend to co-occur in the roughly 110 validation repertoires, with roughly 93% of cluster scores above 0. Cytomegalovirus status was reported to be diagnosed by the classifier with high specificity and sensitivity in both the original and validation cohorts. In the study, about 150 TCR beta chains were listed as associated with cytomegalovirus. While some public TCRs were present in many individuals, most TCR sequences turned up only very rarely across donors. It was suggested by the authors that the approach could potentially be generalized to other disease states and immunological phenotypes.

This chain joins TRBV4-3 to TRBJ1-2; perhaps TRBD1 is the D gene, with 5 bases matching. Sequencing used PBMCs. This TCR was sampled from a woman younger than 45 in good health and CMV-seropositive. This receptor carries the CDR3 CASSQDWGGYGYTF. The nucleotide sequence is TGCGCCAGCAGCCAAGATTGGGGGGGCTATGGCTACACCTTC.